The 27 T cell receptor beta chains reported below all come from one sample, sequenced in a study of liver allograft versus peripheral blood T cells. Study overall: Graft-liver T cell receptor repertoires were compared against recipient peripheral blood repertoires.

TCRdb analysed the reads with MiXCR anew, one entry per CDR3 protein. The table shows around 12,000 distinct CDR3 sequences, with under 20% occurring only once. Every receptor here comes from a human patient who had a liver transplant. The graft donor may account for some of the T cells.

This clonotype appeared many times. This chain joins TRBV19 and TRBJ2-1; 7 bases line up with TRBD1. Germline assignment: CDR1 LNHDA and CDR2 SQIVND (reference sequence). V gave up 8 bases and J gave up 0 bases; unmatched junction bases: 4. The CDR3 sequence is 14 residues long. The CDR3 coding sequence is TGTGCCAGTCGACGGGACAGCTCCTACAATGAGCAGTTCTTC. Translation: CASRRDSSYNEQFF.

V and J are TRBV5-4 and TRBJ2-3, with 8 nucleotides matching TRBD1. With 4 bases clipped from V and 0 bases from J, the junction kept 10 bases outside the gene matches. The germline CDR1 and CDR2 sequences are SGHNT and YYREEE (reference sequence). This CDR3 has 17 amino acids. As DNA, the CDR3 is TGTGCCAGCAGCGGATTCCCCCGACAGGGGAGCACAGATACGCAGTATTTT. It specifies CASSGFPRQGSTDTQYF.

By proportion, this clonotype is medium-sized. V usage is TRBV19 and J usage is TRBJ1-4, with D unresolved. In germline, CDR1 is LNHDA, CDR2 SQIVND (reference sequence). Trimming removed 1 base from V and 0 bases from J, with 6 bases in between. This CDR3 region has 15 residues. The CDR3 nucleotides are TGTGCCAGTAGTATAGGGGCCGCAACTAATGAAAAACTGTTTTTT. Translation gives CASSIGAATNEKLFF.

V gene TRBV12-3 or TRBV12-4 combines with J gene TRBJ1-5, with D unresolved. The V and J ends lost 4 bases and 7 bases respectively, with 11 bases between them. This CDR3 has 13 residues. CDR3 region: CASSSGIPQPQHF. CDR3 bases: TGTGCCAGCAGTTCGGGCATCCCGCAGCCCCAGCATTTT.

The chain combines TRBV2 with TRBJ2-2; weak D call: TRBD2 (6 bases). V was shortened by 4 bases and J by 7 bases, with 19 bases between the two germline ends. Germline V CDR1 and CDR2: SNHLY, FYNNEI. The CDR3 loop spans 16 amino acids. CDR3 coding DNA: TGTGCCAGCAGTGGGGCAGGAGGCGGGACTGGCGGGGAGCTGTTTTTT. Translated, it gives CASSGAGGGTGGELFF.

The V and J genes are TRBV12-3 or TRBV12-4 and TRBJ2-1; 10 positions match TRBD2. After removal of 4 bases from V and 7 bases from J, the junction contained 7 bases not matched to a gene. The CDR3 contains 15 residues. The CDR3 reads CASSSPGLAWNEQFF. The CDR3 DNA follows: TGTGCCAGCAGTTCTCCGGGACTAGCGTGGAATGAGCAGTTCTTC.

This rearrangement joins TRBV9 to TRBJ2-5, with D maybe TRBD2 (5 bases). The CDR3 runs 14 residues. Germline CDR1 SGDLS, CDR2 YYNGEE. V was shortened by 1 base and J by 1 base, with 8 bases between the two germline ends. Here the CDR3 DNA reads TGTGCCAGCAGCGTATTTGAGGGCCAAGAGACCCAGTACTTC. It translates to CASSVFEGQETQYF.

This clonotype was picked up a small number of times. V usage is TRBV29-1 and J usage is TRBJ1-1, with a tentative D call TRBD1 (5 bases). Germline CDR1 reads SQVTM; CDR2 reads ANQGSEA. V lost 6 bases, J lost 1 base, and 21 bases lay in between. This CDR3 is built from 16 residues. The CDR3 DNA follows: TGCAGCGTCCTCAGTCGCGTTTCGGGGGGGAACACTGAAGCTTTCTTT. Residues: CSVLSRVSGGNTEAFF.

This clonotype was observed at least ten times. The J gene is TRBJ2-1, the V gene TRBV7-9; possibly TRBD2 for D (6 bases). The CDR3 sequence is 14 residues long. Germline CDR1 and CDR2: SEHNR and FQNEAQ (reference sequence). Trimming cost V 2 bases and J 4 bases, with 9 bases left between them. CDR3 protein: CASSLNSGYNEQFF. CDR3 sequence (DNA): TGTGCCAGCAGCTTAAATAGCGGTTACAATGAGCAGTTCTTC.

This CDR3 is CASSALRLSIAGDTRNEQFF. The CDR3 nucleotides are TGTGCCAGCAGTGCCCTCCGGCTTTCGATCGCAGGGGATACCCGCAATGAGCAGTTCTTC. The chain employs TRBV2 and TRBJ2-1; a possible D gene is TRBD1 (6 bases). Germline CDR1 reads SNHLY; CDR2 reads FYNNEI. The CDR3 is 20 amino acids. V was clipped by 4 bases and J by 6 bases, with 31 bases between them.

Ten or more counts support this clonotype. The genes are TRBV6-2 or TRBV6-3 and TRBJ2-7; 7 nucleotides align to TRBD1. Germline V gives CDR1 MNHEY, CDR2 SVGEGT. J lost 0 bases, V lost 1 base, and 6 bases had no gene match. The CDR3 extends over 16 amino acids. DNA for the CDR3: TGTGCCAGCAGTTACTATCTCAGGGGGTCCTCCTACGAGCAGTACTTC. Translating gives CASSYYLRGSSYEQYF.

This clonotype was picked up many times. The gene calls are TRBV7-3 and TRBJ1-6, with 7 bases fitting TRBD1. The germline gives CDR1 SGHTA, CDR2 FQGTGA. V gave up 3 bases and J gave up 8 bases; unmatched junction bases: 10. The CDR3 runs 16 residues. In DNA form, the CDR3 reads TGTGCCAGCAGCTTTAAGGGGGCTGCCTTGGATTCACCCCTCCACTTT. This sequence encodes CASSFKGAALDSPLHF.

The rearrangement joins TRBV7-2 to TRBJ1-5; no reliable D call. V lost 5 bases to trimming and J lost 4 bases, with 9 bases between them. The CDR3 is made up of 13 amino acids. CDR1 is SGHTA, CDR2 FQGNSA, per germline. The DNA for the CDR3 is TGTGCCAGCAGCCTACTTCGGAATCAGCCCCAGCATTTT. The encoded protein is CASSLLRNQPQHF. Variable domain in full (rest from reference TRBV7-2 and TRBJ1-5): GAGVSQSPSNKVTEKGKDVELRCDPISGHTALYWYRQSLGQGLEFLIYFQGNSAPDKSGLPSDRFSAERTGGSVSTLTIQRTQQEDSAVYLCASSLLRNQPQHFGDGTRLSIL.

This clonotype was picked up many times. This chain connects TRBV12-3 or TRBV12-4 to TRBJ2-1; perhaps TRBD2 as D (5 bases). Trimming took 2 bases from V and 5 from J, leaving 7 bases between them. The CDR3 spans 13 residues. The CDR3, as DNA: TGTGCCAGCAGTTTAAGCGGAAACAATGAGCAGTTCTTC. Its protein product is CASSLSGNNEQFF.

This clonotype showed up many times. The chain links TRBV5-6 to TRBJ2-5; 9 positions match TRBD2. V dropped 0 bases and J dropped 5; count of bases not matched to a gene: 5. The CDR3 runs 15 residues. Germline CDR1 is SGHDT and CDR2 is YYEEEE. This CDR3 is CASSLVAGVGETQYF. In nucleotides, the CDR3 is TGTGCCAGCAGCTTGGTAGCGGGAGTAGGGGAGACCCAGTACTTC.

This clonotype is medium-sized (0.01 to 0.1%). The V call is TRBV19, the J call TRBJ2-2; 9 bases are shared with TRBD1. J gave up 6 bases and V 6 bases, and 8 bases lay outside the gene matches. This CDR3 is 15 amino acids long. Germline CDR1 and CDR2: LNHDA and SQIVND (reference sequence). The CDR3 protein is CASSLTGGSAGELFF. The CDR3 region has the DNA TGTGCCAGTAGCCTTACAGGGGGCTCAGCCGGGGAGCTGTTTTTT.

This chain uses TRBV18 with TRBJ1-2; D uncertain. Germline lookup yields CDR1 KGHSH and CDR2 LQKENI. V was pared by 3 bases and J by 5 bases, with 16 bases between. This CDR3 region has 15 residues. Here the CDR3 DNA reads TGTGCCAGCTCACCGGGAGTGGACGGCTCATATGGCTACACCTTC. It codes for CASSPGVDGSYGYTF.

This clonotype came up many times. This sequence joins TRBV7-2 and TRBJ1-3; D not certain. The CDR3 runs to 14 residues. The germline V and J ends were trimmed by 3 bases and 0 bases, with 6 bases remaining between them. Looked up from germline, CDR1 is SGHTA and CDR2 is FQGNSA. Here the CDR3 DNA reads TGTGCCAGCAGCTTCGGTCGCTCTGGAAACACCATATATTTT. Translating it yields CASSFGRSGNTIYF. The full variable domain, rest sourced from reference TRBV7-2 and TRBJ1-3, is GAGVSQSPSNKVTEKGKDVELRCDPISGHTALYWYRQSLGQGLEFLIYFQGNSAPDKSGLPSDRFSAERTGGSVSTLTIQRTQQEDSAVYLCASSFGRSGNTIYFGEGSWLTVV.

By share, this clonotype ranks as medium-sized. The chain employs TRBV5-4 and TRBJ1-3, with D perhaps TRBD1 (5 bases). The length of the CDR3 is 16 residues. V shed 6 bases and J shed 3 bases, with 19 bases lying between them. Germline values: CDR1 SGHNT, CDR2 YYREEE (reference sequence). This chain's CDR3 is CASTRIEGGDGNTIYF. Here the CDR3 DNA reads TGTGCCAGCACCCGAATCGAGGGAGGGGATGGAAACACCATATATTTT.

This clonotype is labeled medium-sized. The chain employs TRBV7-2 and TRBJ2-6, with D maybe TRBD2 (5 bases). The CDR3 has 17 residues. The V end was cut by 5 bases, the J end by 3 bases, with 17 bases between. Germline V gene data show CDR1 as SGHTA and CDR2 as FQGNSA. CDR3 bases: TGTGCCAGCAGCCTACGCCTCTCCGGAGGTGGGGCCAACGTCCTGACTTTC. Its translation: CASSLRLSGGGANVLTF.

The chain carries TRBV6-5 and TRBJ1-3; TRBD1 aligns across 7 bases. V trimming: 5 bases; J trimming: 3 bases; junction bases outside the gene matches: 10. The CDR3 is 16 residues long. Germline CDR1 reads MNHEY; CDR2 reads SVGAGI. The CDR3 DNA reads as TGTGCCAGCAGTACTTCTCGAGGGGGCCTTGGAAACACCATATATTTT. The encoded protein is CASSTSRGGLGNTIYF.

This clonotype was seen a handful of times. J is TRBJ2-4 and V is TRBV7-9; possible D gene TRBD2, 6 bases. The V end was cut by 5 bases, the J end by 6 bases, with 14 bases between. This CDR3 spans 14 amino acids. Germline CDR1 and CDR2: SEHNR and FQNEAQ (reference sequence). This chain's CDR3 is CASSDAGIGNIQYF. The CDR3 DNA follows: TGTGCCAGCAGCGACGCGGGGATTGGAAACATTCAGTACTTC.

Points on this clonotype: Just one base apart from a much larger clone, this may be a read error. This chain joins TRBV18 and TRBJ2-4; D assignment may be TRBD1 or TRBD2 (5 bases each). The germline CDR1 and CDR2 sequences are KGHSH and LQKENI. The CDR3 consists of 16 residues. CDR3 loop: CVSSPGRTLAKNIQYF. As DNA, the CDR3 is TGTGTCAGCTCACCGGGACGAACACTAGCCAAAAACATTCAGTACTTC.

This clonotype was picked up many times. The chain couples TRBV6-5 to TRBJ2-7, with unresolved D. The V end was cut by 8 bases, the J end by 4 bases, with 18 bases between. This CDR3 spans 14 amino acids. Per the germline V gene, CDR1 is MNHEY and CDR2 is SVGAGI. The chain's CDR3 is CASRKPPADYEQYF. CDR3 bases: TGTGCCAGCCGCAAACCTCCTGCCGATTACGAGCAGTACTTC.

In this sample, this clonotype turned up many times. The chain has TRBV30 and TRBJ1-3; D gene ambiguous. Trimming pared 4 bases from V and 2 bases from J, leaving 9 bases between. Germline lookup yields CDR1 GTSNPN and CDR2 SVGIG (reference sequence). The CDR3 consists of 13 residues. The CDR3 DNA reads as TGTGCCTGGACGCTTTCTCCTGGAAACACCATATATTTT. Its translation is CAWTLSPGNTIYF.

Within the sample, this clonotype is medium-sized. This chain joins TRBV6-1 and TRBJ2-2; D may be TRBD2 (5 bases). There are 14 residues in the CDR3. The ends were cut back, 7 bases at V and 7 bases at J, with 16 bases in the middle. Germline CDR1 reads MNHNS; CDR2 reads SASEGT. The chain's CDR3 is CASKILDNYGELFF. The CDR3 DNA is TGTGCCAGCAAAATACTAGACAATTACGGGGAGCTGTTTTTT.

J is TRBJ2-2 and V is TRBV20-1; unclear D gene. This CDR3 has 14 amino acids. Germline V lookup: CDR1 DFQATT, CDR2 SNEGSKA (reference sequence). DNA for the CDR3: TGCAGCGCCTCCATCACTGCAGACACCGGGGAGCTGTTTTTT. Translating gives CSASITADTGELFF.